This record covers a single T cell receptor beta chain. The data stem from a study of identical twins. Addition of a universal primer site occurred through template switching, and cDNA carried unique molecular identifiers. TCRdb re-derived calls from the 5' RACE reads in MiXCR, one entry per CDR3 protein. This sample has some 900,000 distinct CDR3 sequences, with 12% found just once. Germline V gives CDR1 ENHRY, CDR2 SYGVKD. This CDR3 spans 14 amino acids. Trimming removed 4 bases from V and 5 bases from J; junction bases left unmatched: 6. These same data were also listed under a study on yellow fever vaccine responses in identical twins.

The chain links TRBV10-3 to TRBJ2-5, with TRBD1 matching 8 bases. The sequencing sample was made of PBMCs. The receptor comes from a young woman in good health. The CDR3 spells CAISGQGTGETQYF. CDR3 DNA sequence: TGTGCCATCAGTGGACAGGGGACGGGGGAGACCCAGTACTTC.